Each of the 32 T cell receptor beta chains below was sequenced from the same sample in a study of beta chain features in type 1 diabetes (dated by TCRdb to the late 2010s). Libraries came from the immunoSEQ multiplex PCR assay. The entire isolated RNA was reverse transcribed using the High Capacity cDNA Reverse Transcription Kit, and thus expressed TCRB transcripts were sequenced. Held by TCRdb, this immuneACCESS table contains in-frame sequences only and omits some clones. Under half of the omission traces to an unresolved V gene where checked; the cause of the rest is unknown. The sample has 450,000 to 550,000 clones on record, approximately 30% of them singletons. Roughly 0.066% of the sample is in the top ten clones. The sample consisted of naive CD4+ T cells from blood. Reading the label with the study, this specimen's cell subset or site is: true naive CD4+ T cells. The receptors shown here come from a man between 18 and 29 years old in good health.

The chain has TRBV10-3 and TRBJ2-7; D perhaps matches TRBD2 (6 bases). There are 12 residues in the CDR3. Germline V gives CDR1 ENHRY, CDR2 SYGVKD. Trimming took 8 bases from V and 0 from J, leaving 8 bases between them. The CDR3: CAIAGNSYEQYF. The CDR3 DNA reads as TGTGCCATCGCGGGAAACTCCTACGAGCAGTACTTC.

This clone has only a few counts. The CDR3 DNA reads TGCGCCAGCAGCTTGGTCCCGGGAGCTGAGACCCAGTACTTC. Its protein product is CASSLVPGAETQYF. The chain combines TRBV5-1 with TRBJ2-5, with D possibly being TRBD2 (6 bases). CDR3 size: 14 residues. The germline V and J ends were trimmed by 0 bases and 5 bases, with 11 bases remaining between them. CDR1 SGHRS and CDR2 YFSETQ come from the germline V gene.

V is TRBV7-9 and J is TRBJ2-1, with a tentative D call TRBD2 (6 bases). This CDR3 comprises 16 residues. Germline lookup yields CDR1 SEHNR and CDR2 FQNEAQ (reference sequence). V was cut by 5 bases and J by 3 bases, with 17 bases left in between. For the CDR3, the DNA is TGTGCCAGCAGCCCTCGGCTAGCGTACATCTACAATGAGCAGTTCTTC. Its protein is CASSPRLAYIYNEQFF.

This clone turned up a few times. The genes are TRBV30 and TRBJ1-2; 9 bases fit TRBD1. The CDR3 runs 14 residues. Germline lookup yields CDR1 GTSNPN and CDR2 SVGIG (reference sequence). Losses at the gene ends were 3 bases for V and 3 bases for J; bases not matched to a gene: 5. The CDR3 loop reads CAWRGTGWDYGYTF. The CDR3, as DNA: TGTGCCTGGAGGGGGACAGGGTGGGACTATGGCTACACCTTC.

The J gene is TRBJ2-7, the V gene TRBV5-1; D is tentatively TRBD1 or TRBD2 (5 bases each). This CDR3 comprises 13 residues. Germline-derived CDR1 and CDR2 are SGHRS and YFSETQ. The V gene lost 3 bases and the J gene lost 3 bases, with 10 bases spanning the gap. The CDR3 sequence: CASSWDGNYEQYF. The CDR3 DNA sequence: TGCGCCAGCAGCTGGGACGGGAACTACGAGCAGTACTTC.

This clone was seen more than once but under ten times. The CDR3 region has the DNA TGTGCCAGCAGTGAATATGGGGTGACCTACGAGCAGTACTTC. Translation gives CASSEYGVTYEQYF. The chain couples TRBV25-1 to TRBJ2-7, with unresolved D. The CDR3 loop spans 14 amino acids. CDR1 MGHDK and CDR2 SYGVNS come from the germline V gene. The V end lost 0 bases, the J end lost 2 bases, and 8 bases lay between the germline ends.

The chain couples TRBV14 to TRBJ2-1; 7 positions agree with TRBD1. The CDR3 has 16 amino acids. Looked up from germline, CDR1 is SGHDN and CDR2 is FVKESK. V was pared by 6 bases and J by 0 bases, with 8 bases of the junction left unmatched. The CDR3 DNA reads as TGTGCCAGCAGTACAACCGGGACAGTCTCCTACAATGAGCAGTTCTTC. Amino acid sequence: CASSTTGTVSYNEQFF.

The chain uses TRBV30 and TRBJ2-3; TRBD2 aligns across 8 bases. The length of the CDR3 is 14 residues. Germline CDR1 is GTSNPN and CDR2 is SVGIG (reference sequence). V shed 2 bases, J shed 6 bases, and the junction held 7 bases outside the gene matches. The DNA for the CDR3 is TGTGCCTGGAGTAACGGGAGGGCCGAGGATACGCAGTATTTT. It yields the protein CAWSNGRAEDTQYF.

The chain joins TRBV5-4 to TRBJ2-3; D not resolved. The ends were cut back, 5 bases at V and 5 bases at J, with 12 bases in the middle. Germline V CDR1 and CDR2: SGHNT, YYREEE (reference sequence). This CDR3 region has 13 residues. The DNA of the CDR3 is TGTGCCAGCAGTCTAAACAGTGAAGATACGCAGTATTTT. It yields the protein CASSLNSEDTQYF.

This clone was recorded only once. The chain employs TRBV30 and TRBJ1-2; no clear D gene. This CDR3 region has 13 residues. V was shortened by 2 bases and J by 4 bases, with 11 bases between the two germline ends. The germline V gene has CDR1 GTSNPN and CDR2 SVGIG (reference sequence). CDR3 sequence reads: CAWSYGRGYGYTF. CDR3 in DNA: TGTGCCTGGAGTTACGGCAGAGGCTATGGCTACACCTTC.

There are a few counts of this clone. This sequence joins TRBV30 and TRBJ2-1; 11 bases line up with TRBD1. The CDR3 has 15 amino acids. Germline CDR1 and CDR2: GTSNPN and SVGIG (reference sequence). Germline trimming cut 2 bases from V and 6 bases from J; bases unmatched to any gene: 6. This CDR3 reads CAWSNGQGARNEQFF. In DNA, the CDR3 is TGTGCCTGGAGTAACGGACAGGGGGCGCGCAATGAGCAGTTCTTC.

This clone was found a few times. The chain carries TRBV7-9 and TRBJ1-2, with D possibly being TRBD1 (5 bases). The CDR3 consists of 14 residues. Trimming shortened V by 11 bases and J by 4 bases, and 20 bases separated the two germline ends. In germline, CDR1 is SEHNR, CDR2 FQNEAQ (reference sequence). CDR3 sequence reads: CAGDGGRHPYGYTF. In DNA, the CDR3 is TGTGCCGGGGACGGCGGCCGACACCCCTATGGCTACACCTTC.

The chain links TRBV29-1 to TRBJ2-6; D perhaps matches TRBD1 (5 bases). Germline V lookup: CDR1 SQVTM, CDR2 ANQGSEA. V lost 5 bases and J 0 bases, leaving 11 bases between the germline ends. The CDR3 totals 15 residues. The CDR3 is CSVRTRHSGANVLTF. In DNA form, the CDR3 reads TGCAGCGTTAGGACACGACACTCTGGGGCCAACGTCCTGACTTTC.

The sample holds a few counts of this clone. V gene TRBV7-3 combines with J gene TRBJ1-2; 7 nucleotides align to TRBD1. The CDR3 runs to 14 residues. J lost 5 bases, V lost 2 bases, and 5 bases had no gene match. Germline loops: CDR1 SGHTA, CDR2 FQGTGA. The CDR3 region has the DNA TGTGCCAGCAGCTTATCCCCAGGGGGATATGGCTACACCTTC. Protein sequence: CASSLSPGGYGYTF.

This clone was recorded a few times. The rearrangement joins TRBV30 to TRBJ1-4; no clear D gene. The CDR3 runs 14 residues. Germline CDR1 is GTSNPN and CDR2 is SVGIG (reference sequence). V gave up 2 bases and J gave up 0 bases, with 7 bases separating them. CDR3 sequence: CAWSLIATNEKLFF. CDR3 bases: TGTGCCTGGAGTTTGATCGCAACTAATGAAAAACTGTTTTTT.

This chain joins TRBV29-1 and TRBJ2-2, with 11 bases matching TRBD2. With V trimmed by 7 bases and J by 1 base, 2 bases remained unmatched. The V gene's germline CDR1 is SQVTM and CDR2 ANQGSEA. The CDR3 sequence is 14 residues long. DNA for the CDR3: TGCAGCGCGACTAGCGGGATGAACACCGGGGAGCTGTTTTTT. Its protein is CSATSGMNTGELFF.

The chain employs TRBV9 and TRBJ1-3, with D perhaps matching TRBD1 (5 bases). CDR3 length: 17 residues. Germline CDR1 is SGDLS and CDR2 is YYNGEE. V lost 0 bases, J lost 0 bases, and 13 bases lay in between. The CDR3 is CASSVAEGSSSGNTIYF. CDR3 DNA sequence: TGTGCCAGCAGCGTAGCTGAGGGGAGTAGCTCTGGAAACACCATATATTTT.

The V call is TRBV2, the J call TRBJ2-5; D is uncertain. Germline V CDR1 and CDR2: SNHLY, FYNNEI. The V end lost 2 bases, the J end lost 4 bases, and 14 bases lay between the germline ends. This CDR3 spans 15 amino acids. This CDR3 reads CASSEWALGGETQYF. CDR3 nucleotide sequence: TGTGCCAGCAGTGAATGGGCCCTTGGTGGAGAGACCCAGTACTTC.

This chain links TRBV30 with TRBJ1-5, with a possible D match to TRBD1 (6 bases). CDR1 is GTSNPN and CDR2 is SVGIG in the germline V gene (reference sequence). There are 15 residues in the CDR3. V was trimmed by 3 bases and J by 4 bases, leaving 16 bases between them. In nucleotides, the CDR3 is TGTGCCTGGAGACTTAAACAGGGAGAGAATCAGCCCCAGCATTTT. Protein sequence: CAWRLKQGENQPQHF.

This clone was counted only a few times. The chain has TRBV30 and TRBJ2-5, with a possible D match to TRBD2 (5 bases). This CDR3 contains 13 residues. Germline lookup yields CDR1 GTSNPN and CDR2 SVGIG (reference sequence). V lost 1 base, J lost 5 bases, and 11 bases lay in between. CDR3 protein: CAWSAARRETQYF. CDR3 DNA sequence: TGTGCCTGGAGTGCGGCGAGGAGGGAGACCCAGTACTTC.

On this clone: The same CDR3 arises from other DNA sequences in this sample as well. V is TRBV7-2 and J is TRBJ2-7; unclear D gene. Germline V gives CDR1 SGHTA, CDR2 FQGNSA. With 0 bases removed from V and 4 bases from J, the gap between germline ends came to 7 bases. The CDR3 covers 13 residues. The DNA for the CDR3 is TGTGCCAGCAGCTTAGCATCCTCTTACGAGCAGTACTTC. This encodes CASSLASSYEQYF.

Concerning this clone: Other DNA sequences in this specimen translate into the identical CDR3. CDR3 protein: CASSVDYTDTQYF. The DNA for the CDR3 is TGTGCCAGCAGCGTAGACTATACAGATACGCAGTATTTT. The V gene is TRBV9, the J gene TRBJ2-3, with D unresolved. Trimming stripped 0 bases from V and 3 bases from J, with 5 bases between. The CDR3 extends over 13 amino acids. Germline V CDR1 and CDR2: SGDLS, YYNGEE.

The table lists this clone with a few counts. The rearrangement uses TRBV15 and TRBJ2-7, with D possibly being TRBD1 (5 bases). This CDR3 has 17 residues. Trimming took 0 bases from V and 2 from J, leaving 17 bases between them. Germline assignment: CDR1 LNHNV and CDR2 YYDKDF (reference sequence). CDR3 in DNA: TGTGCCACCAGCAGAGATTCCTACAGGTATACACCCTACGAGCAGTACTTC. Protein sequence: CATSRDSYRYTPYEQYF.

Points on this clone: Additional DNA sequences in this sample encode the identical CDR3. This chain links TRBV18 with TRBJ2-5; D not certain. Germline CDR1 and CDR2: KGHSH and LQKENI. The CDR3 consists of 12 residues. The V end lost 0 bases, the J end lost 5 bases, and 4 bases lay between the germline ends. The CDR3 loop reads CASSPPAETQYF. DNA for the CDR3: TGTGCCAGCTCACCACCGGCGGAGACCCAGTACTTC.

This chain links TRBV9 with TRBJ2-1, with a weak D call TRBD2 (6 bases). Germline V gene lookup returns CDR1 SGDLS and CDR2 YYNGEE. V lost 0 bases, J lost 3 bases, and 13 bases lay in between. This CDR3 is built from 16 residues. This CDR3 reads CASSVGGTPYYNEQFF. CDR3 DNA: TGTGCCAGCAGCGTAGGAGGGACTCCCTACTACAATGAGCAGTTCTTC.

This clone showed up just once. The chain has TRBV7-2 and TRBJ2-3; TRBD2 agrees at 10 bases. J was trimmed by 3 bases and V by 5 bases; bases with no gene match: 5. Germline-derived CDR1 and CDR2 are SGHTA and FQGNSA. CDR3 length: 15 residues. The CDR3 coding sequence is TGTGCCAGCAGCCCTAGCGGGGGCTCAACAGATACGCAGTATTTT. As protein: CASSPSGGSTDTQYF.

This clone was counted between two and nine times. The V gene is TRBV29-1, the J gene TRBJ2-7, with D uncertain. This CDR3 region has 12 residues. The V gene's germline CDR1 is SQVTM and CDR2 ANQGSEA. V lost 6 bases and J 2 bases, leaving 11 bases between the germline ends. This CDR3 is CSVQTEPYEQYF. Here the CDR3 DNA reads TGCAGCGTCCAGACCGAACCCTACGAGCAGTACTTC.

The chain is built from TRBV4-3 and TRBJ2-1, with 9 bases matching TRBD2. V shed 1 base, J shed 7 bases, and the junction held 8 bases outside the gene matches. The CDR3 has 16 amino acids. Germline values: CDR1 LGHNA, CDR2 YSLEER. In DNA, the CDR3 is TGCGCCAGCAGCCAAGGAAGTCTAGCGGGAAAAAATGAGCAGTTCTTC. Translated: CASSQGSLAGKNEQFF.

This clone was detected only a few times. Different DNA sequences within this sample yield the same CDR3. For the CDR3, the DNA is TGTGCCAGCTCACCCGGGGAGACCCAGTACTTC. This encodes CASSPGETQYF. The gene calls are TRBV18 and TRBJ2-5; D is uncertain. The germline CDR1 and CDR2 sequences are KGHSH and LQKENI. This CDR3 spans 11 amino acids. V dropped 3 bases and J dropped 5 bases, with 4 bases sitting between them.

The CDR3 spells CASSLGGPLGKAFF. The CDR3 bases are TGTGCCAGCAGCTTAGGGGGTCCGCTTGGGAAAGCTTTCTTT. The rearrangement joins TRBV7-2 to TRBJ1-1; D unclear. Germline lookup yields CDR1 SGHTA and CDR2 FQGNSA. The V end lost 1 base, the J end lost 9 bases, and 15 bases lay between the germline ends. The CDR3 is 14 residues long.

The CDR3 nucleotides are TGCAGCGTTGCTATATCCTACGAGCAGTACTTC. It encodes CSVAISYEQYF. This chain connects TRBV29-1 to TRBJ2-7; D unclear. This CDR3 is built from 11 residues. Germline values: CDR1 SQVTM, CDR2 ANQGSEA. Trimming removed 4 bases at V and 1 base at J, with 5 bases between.

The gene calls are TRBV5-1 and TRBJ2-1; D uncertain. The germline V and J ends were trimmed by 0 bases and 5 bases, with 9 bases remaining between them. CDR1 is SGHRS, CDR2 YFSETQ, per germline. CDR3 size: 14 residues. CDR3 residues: CASSLAQPDNEQFF. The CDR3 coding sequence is TGCGCCAGCAGCTTGGCACAGCCCGACAATGAGCAGTTCTTC.